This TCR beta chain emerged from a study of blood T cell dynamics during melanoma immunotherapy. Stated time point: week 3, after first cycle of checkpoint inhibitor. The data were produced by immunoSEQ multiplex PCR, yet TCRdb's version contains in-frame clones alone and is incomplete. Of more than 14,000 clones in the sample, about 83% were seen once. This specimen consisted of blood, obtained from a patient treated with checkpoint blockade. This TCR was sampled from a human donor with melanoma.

Here the CDR3 reads CAWSVQHNQPQHF. The CDR3 nucleotides are TGTGCCTGGAGTGTACAGCACAATCAGCCCCAGCATTTT. V usage is TRBV30 and J usage is TRBJ1-5; D call uncertain. CDR3 size: 13 residues. Germline loops: CDR1 GTSNPN, CDR2 SVGIG (reference sequence). Trimming cost V 0 bases and J 3 bases, with 6 bases left between them.